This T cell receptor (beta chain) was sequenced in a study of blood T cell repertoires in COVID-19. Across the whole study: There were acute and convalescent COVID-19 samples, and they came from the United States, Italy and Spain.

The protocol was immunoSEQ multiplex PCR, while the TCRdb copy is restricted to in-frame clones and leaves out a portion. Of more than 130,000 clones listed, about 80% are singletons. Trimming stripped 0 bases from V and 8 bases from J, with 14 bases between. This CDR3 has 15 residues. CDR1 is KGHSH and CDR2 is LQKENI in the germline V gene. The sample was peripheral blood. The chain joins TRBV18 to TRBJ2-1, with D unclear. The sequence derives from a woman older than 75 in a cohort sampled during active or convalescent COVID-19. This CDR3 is CASSPPFPSYDEQFF. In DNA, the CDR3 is TGTGCCAGCTCACCACCGTTCCCCAGTTATGATGAGCAGTTCTTC.